This T cell receptor (beta chain) stems from a study of T cell responses to AZD1222 COVID-19 vaccine (dated by TCRdb to the early 2020s). For the study in its entirety: AZD1222 recipients with second doses at about 4 weeks or about 12 weeks were pooled, because spike-specific TCR depth and breadth did not differ between schedules. A total of 233 trial participants underwent TCR sequencing, of whom 207 had received two doses of AZD1222 and approximately 25 had received two doses of the MenACWY control vaccine. Trial participants were enrolled by age into subgroups of 18-55, 56-69 and 70-plus years, and around 140, 26 and 57 TCR-sequenced participants, respectively, were included in these subgroups. Broad study findings and their caveats: Participants were mostly white British, with more females than males. The authors suggested clonal diversity may have been underestimated. Because no samples from the day 14 peak response were available, repertoires could be characterized only after the peak T cell response. A significant rise in spike-specific TCR breadth and depth was observed after two AZD1222 doses relative to day 0 and relative to MenACWY recipients. Nearly half of unique spike-specific TCRs reportedly recognized epitopes outside regions mutated in the B.1.351 and B.1.1.7 variants. CD4 TCRs associated with the vaccine covered the entire spike protein, and the dominant responses were in regions 160-218 and 743-854. Conclusions about previously exposed vaccinees are limited, since just six AZD1222 recipients were seropositive for SARS-CoV-2 at baseline. In the small 56-69-year group, the increase in depth fell short of significance, most likely because of low power.

Trimming removed 2 bases from V and 2 bases from J; the gene matches leave 3 bases unexplained. CDR1 and CDR2 were assigned from the germline V gene as MDHEN and SYDVKM. From the cysteine through the phenylalanine, the CDR3 covers 16 amino acids. The DNA shown is the 48-base CDR3, in frame from base 1. The time point label, as the study defines it: baseline before first vaccination. Vaccinee samples came from UK trials COV001 and COV002, including a single-blind randomized controlled phase 2/3 trial of AZD1222 (ChAdOx1 nCoV-19) in healthy adults. For TCRbeta chain sequencing, PBMC samples from trial participants were taken at day 0 and at day 28 after the second dose. Concerning this clone: Its antigen target is currently unknown. There are no base qualities to consult, and no much larger clone falls within one base.

The CDR3 regions of human TCRbeta chains were analyzed by immunosequencing. As for the original processing: TCRs in the repertoires were compared against a reference library of SARS-CoV-2-specific TCRs that had been generated with the MIRA antigen-specificity platform. Breadth was defined as the fraction of unique TCRs that were SARS-CoV-2-associated, and depth was defined as the fraction of total T cells that were SARS-CoV-2-associated. Each spike-specific TCR was assigned to its reactive spike region and to a CD4 or CD8 class using the MIRA data. Log10-transformed breadth and depth values were compared by one-way ANOVA with Sidak's multiple comparisons tests. What TCRdb holds here is the immuneACCESS table cut down to in-frame rearrangements. Part of the clones is not present; checked against another copy, under half of the missing clones reflect an unresolved V gene, and the others are unexplained. D and trimming come from the DNA, and the V and J calls and clone size come from that table. The sample data list around 100,000 clones, and 88% of these were observed just once. The ten top clones hold under 2% of the sample.

In this chain, TRBV28 is recombined with TRBJ2-6, with 7 central nucleotides matching TRBD1. Sequenced here: peripheral blood, sampled on day 0 of AZD1222 vaccination. The source of this sequence is an adult in good health. CDR3 protein: CASSLEDRAGANVLTF. The DNA sequence is TGTGCCAGCAGTTTAGAAGACAGGGCTGGGGCCAACGTCCTGACTTTC.